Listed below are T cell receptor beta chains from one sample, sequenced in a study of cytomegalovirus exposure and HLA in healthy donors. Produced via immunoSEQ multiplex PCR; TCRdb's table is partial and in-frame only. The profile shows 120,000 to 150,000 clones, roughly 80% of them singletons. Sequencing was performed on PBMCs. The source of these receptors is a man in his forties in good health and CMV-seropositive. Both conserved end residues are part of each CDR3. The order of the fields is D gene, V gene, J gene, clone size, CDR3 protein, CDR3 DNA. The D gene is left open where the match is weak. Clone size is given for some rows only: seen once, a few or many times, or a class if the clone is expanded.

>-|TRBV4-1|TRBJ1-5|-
CASSQAQGRGWGQPQHF
TGCGCCAGCAGCCAAGCCCAGGGTAGGGGCTGGGGTCAGCCCCAGCATTTT
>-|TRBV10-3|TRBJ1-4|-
CAIGDAGAIEKLFF
TGTGCCATCGGGGACGCAGGGGCTATCGAAAAACTGTTTTTT
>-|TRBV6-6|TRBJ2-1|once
CASSYAGSLPYNEQFF
TGTGCCAGCAGTTACGCGGGTAGCCTGCCCTACAATGAGCAGTTCTTC
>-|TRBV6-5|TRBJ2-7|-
CASSQTTPGNEQYF
TGTGCCAGCAGCCAGACTACTCCTGGCAACGAGCAGTACTTC
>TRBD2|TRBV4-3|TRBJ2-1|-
CASSQERWLAGGDEQFF
TGCGCCAGCAGCCAAGAAAGATGGCTAGCGGGGGGGGATGAGCAGTTCTTC
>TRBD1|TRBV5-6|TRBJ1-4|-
CASSLGTGNEKLFF
TGTGCCAGCAGCTTAGGGACAGGGAATGAAAAACTGTTTTTT
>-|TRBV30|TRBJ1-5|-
CAWSRDTKSPQHF
TGTGCCTGGAGCCGGGACACGAAGAGCCCCCAGCATTTT
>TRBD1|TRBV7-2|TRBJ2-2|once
CASSLAGQGFTGELFF
TGTGCCAGCAGCTTAGCCGGACAGGGGTTCACCGGGGAGCTGTTTTTT
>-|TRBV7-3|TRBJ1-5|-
CASSLTEEYSGNQPQHF
TGTGCCAGCAGCTTAACGGAGGAGTATTCTGGCAATCAGCCCCAGCATTTT
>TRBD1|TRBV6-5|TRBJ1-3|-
CASSYRTGRRNTIYF
TGTGCCAGCAGTTACCGGACAGGGAGGCGAAACACCATATATTTT
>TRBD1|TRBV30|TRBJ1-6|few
CAWSTTGGLSPLHF
TGTGCCTGGAGTACAACAGGGGGTTTATCACCCCTCCACTTT
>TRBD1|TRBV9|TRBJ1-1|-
CASSAEGGTGEAFF
TGTGCCAGCAGCGCCGAAGGTGGGACAGGTGAAGCTTTCTTT
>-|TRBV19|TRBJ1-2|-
CASSGNDRIRGYGYTF
TGTGCCAGTAGCGGAAACGACAGGATTAGGGGCTATGGCTACACCTTC
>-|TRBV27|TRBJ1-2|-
CASSPVYARHAGYTF
TGTGCCAGCAGTCCAGTATACGCCCGTCATGCTGGCTACACCTTC
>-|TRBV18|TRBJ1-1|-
CASSPRQASDSAFF
TGTGCCAGCTCACCACGGCAGGCCTCGGACAGTGCTTTCTTT
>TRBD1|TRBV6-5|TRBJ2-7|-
CASRPDRESRYEQYF
TGTGCCAGCAGGCCGGACAGGGAATCTAGGTACGAGCAGTACTTC
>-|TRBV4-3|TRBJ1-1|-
CASSHGLADYTEAFF
TGCGCCAGCAGCCATGGCCTTGCAGATTACACTGAAGCTTTCTTT
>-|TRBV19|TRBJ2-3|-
CASTRSSTDTQYF
TGTGCCAGTACCCGGTCTAGCACAGATACGCAGTATTTT